A selection of T cell receptor beta chains follows, all from one sample in a study of blood T cell repertoires in COVID-19. Assay used: immunoSEQ multiplex PCR; TCRdb lists only in-frame clones, some missing. The table has fewer than 350,000 clones, almost 90% seen once. The sample taken for sequencing was PBMCs or T cells enriched from blood (not recorded which). Receptors originate from a young woman with acute COVID-19. Each CDR3 is given without its conserved first and last residue. The listing skips clone size in some rows; elsewhere it reads once, few, many or a size class.

V	J	size	CDR3
TRBV30	TRBJ1-1	-	AWRWGGMNTEAF
TRBV19	TRBJ2-3	-	ASSPPSGWGVPDTQY
TRBV2	TRBJ1-2	-	ASNGRGGKTYGYT
TRBV7-2	TRBJ2-5	-	ASSPAGLRRGETQY
TRBV7-2	TRBJ1-1	-	ASSLTGGYHTEAF
TRBV10-3	TRBJ2-2	-	AISDPYRGNTGELF
TRBV5-5	TRBJ2-7	-	ASSLSTSGSYEQY
TRBV21-1	TRBJ2-1	-	ASCSTESSYNEQF
TRBV3-1/TRBV3-2	TRBJ2-1	-	ASSPRLGASGSYEQF
TRBV21-1	TRBJ2-5	-	ASSSRVQETQY
TRBV28	TRBJ1-1	-	ASSGLTARATEAF
TRBV7-9	TRBJ2-1	-	ASSIGQGGYNEQF
TRBV12-3/TRBV12-4	TRBJ2-1	-	ASSLGLYVQF
TRBV27	TRBJ1-6	-	ASSLEGQGYSPLH
TRBV7-8	TRBJ1-5	-	ASSLAGIGSGNQPQH
TRBV30	TRBJ1-1	-	AFGQGSNTEAF
TRBV18	TRBJ2-1	-	ASSPGTGAYNEQF
TRBV2	TRBJ2-3	-	ASERTSGGRSDTQY
TRBV4-3	TRBJ1-3	few	ASSQDFGKWTGGNTIY
TRBV11-2	TRBJ2-3	-	ASSYLAGGPSDTQY
TRBV5-5	TRBJ2-1	-	ASSLGSGDHNEQF
TRBV3-1/TRBV3-2	TRBJ2-3	-	ASSYRGFGTDTQY
TRBV3-1/TRBV3-2	TRBJ1-2	-	ASSQDLGGHVYGYT
TRBV6-5	TRBJ2-5	-	ASSYLAGSGETQY
TRBV19	TRBJ1-5	-	ASSISINQPQH
TRBV27	TRBJ1-1	-	ASRGYGTGGDSEAF
TRBV4-1	TRBJ2-1	few	ASSQLGLAGFPSDEQF
TRBV7-3	TRBJ2-3	-	ASSRQGRTSGLTDTQY
TRBV19	TRBJ2-1	-	ASSILRLARYNEQF
TRBV6-1	TRBJ2-7	-	ASSEDSGSSYEQY
TRBV29-1	TRBJ2-1	once	SVEEVSVYNEQF
TRBV7-9	TRBJ1-2	-	ASSLSGEGVYGYT
TRBV11-2	TRBJ2-2	few	ASSTGLYTGELF
TRBV14	TRBJ2-7	-	ASSQGGTGGDEQY
TRBV5-1	TRBJ1-4	-	ASRGATNEKLF
TRBV10-3	TRBJ2-1	-	AISELTGGEQF
TRBV18	TRBJ1-4	-	ASSPQVGEKLF
TRBV28	TRBJ1-2	-	ASRLEGGYT
TRBV10-2	TRBJ2-4	-	ASSEGTSGRLGIQY
TRBV12-3/TRBV12-4	TRBJ2-5	-	ASSLAGGRLY
TRBV10-1	TRBJ2-2	-	ASSEDRVNTGELF
TRBV7-9	TRBJ2-1	-	ASSLGAGLNEQF
TRBV3-1/TRBV3-2	TRBJ2-5	-	ASSQAGSRETQY
TRBV5-1	TRBJ2-4	-	ASSGPAGAKNIQY
TRBV12-5	TRBJ2-5	-	ASGATDSSTQY
TRBV4-2	TRBJ1-4	many	ASSQDPPGQGGEKLF
TRBV9	TRBJ2-1	-	ASSVVASGRTSEQF
TRBV27	TRBJ1-1	-	ASRGAGTEAF
TRBV7-2	TRBJ1-6	-	ASSSWGGAYNSPLH
TRBV4-1	TRBJ1-3	once	ASSQEGPDRGPGNTIY
TRBV30	TRBJ1-5	-	AWSEKGVVNQPQH
TRBV5-1	TRBJ2-3	-	ASSHMGLRRAGTDTQY
TRBV18	TRBJ2-3	-	ASLEDRGESDTQY